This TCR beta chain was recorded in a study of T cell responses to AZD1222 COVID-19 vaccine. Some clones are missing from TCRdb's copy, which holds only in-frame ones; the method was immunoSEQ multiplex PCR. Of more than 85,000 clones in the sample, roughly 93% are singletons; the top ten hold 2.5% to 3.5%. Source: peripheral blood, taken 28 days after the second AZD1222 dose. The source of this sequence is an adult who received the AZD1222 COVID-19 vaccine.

The CDR3 sequence is CASSYSGAKNTDTQYF. As DNA, the CDR3 is TGTGCCAGCAGTTACTCTGGGGCGAAGAACACAGATACGCAGTATTTT. The chain is built from TRBV6-6 and TRBJ2-3; D perhaps matches TRBD1 (5 bases). V lost 0 bases and J 2 bases, leaving 12 bases between the germline ends. Per the germline V gene, CDR1 is MNHNY and CDR2 is SVGAGI (reference sequence). CDR3 length: 16 residues.